These 17 T cell receptor beta chains were all obtained from the same sample, sequenced in a study of blood T cell repertoires in COVID-19. Data came from immunoSEQ multiplex PCR; TCRdb stores just in-frame clones and leaves some out. In the table there are a few hundred thousand clones, 80% to 90% of which are singletons. Specimen: peripheral blood. The receptors originated from a woman in her thirties or forties who had recovered from COVID-19.

The chain combines TRBV12-3 or TRBV12-4 with TRBJ1-5; D uncertain. The CDR3 spans 12 residues. Trimming stripped 6 bases from V and 7 bases from J, with 10 bases between. The CDR3 bases are TGTGCCAGCAGCCCGGGAGTACAGCCCCAGCATTTT. It is translated as CASSPGVQPQHF.

V gene TRBV6-2 or TRBV6-3 combines with J gene TRBJ2-1; 7 bases agree with TRBD2. The CDR3 runs to 11 residues. With V trimmed by 2 bases and J by 12 bases, 1 base remained unmatched. Germline CDR1 reads MNHEY; CDR2 reads SVGEGT. In nucleotides, the CDR3 is TGTGCCAGCAGTTACGCTAGCGGGCAGTTCTTC. As protein: CASSYASGQFF.

The V and J genes are TRBV14 and TRBJ1-1; D unresolved. The CDR3 spans 12 residues. Per the germline V gene, CDR1 is SGHDN and CDR2 is FVKESK. V was cut by 1 base and J by 6 bases, with 6 bases left in between. The CDR3 bases are TGTGCCAGCAGCCAAGTATCCCCTGAAGCTTTCTTT. It codes for CASSQVSPEAFF.

The chain has TRBV5-5 and TRBJ2-1; TRBD1 aligns across 8 bases. The CDR3 spans 12 residues. J lost 15 bases, V lost 2 bases, and 7 bases had no gene match. CDR1 is SGHKS, CDR2 YYEKEE, per germline (reference sequence). The CDR3 sequence: CASSLTRDRPFF. The CDR3 nucleotides are TGTGCCAGCAGCTTAACCCGGGACAGGCCGTTCTTC.

This clone was recorded only once. The chain combines TRBV7-2 with TRBJ2-3; perhaps TRBD2 as D (6 bases). Germline loops: CDR1 SGHTA, CDR2 FQGNSA. There are 14 residues in the CDR3. Between the trimmed V and J ends, which lost 3 bases and 6 bases, there was a span of 13 bases. The CDR3 loop reads CASSFLALSDTQYF. The CDR3 coding sequence is TGTGCCAGCAGCTTCCTAGCGTTATCTGATACGCAGTATTTT.

This chain links TRBV5-4 with TRBJ1-6, with TRBD1 matching over 10 bases. There are 16 residues in the CDR3. The V segment lost 7 bases and the J segment 6 bases; nucleotides outside the gene matches: 10. Germline values: CDR1 SGHNT, CDR2 YYREEE (reference sequence). The CDR3 DNA reads as TGTGCCAGCGGGCCCGGGACAGGGGCCGGTAATTCACCCCTCCACTTT. Amino acid sequence: CASGPGTGAGNSPLHF.

This clone was recorded at least ten times. The chain joins TRBV3-1 (or the pseudogene TRBV3-2) to TRBJ2-2, with TRBD2 as a possible D gene (5 bases). V gave up 1 base and J gave up 8 bases, with 17 bases separating them. In germline, CDR1 is LGHDT, CDR2 YNNKEL (reference sequence). This CDR3 has 16 residues. The CDR3 sequence is CASSQVVEGNVGELFF. For the CDR3, the DNA is TGTGCCAGCAGCCAAGTCGTCGAGGGAAATGTGGGGGAGCTGTTTTTT.

The chain joins TRBV7-2 to TRBJ1-2, with 8 positions matching TRBD1. This CDR3 has 16 amino acids. Germline lookup yields CDR1 SGHTA and CDR2 FQGNSA. Trimming removed 5 bases from V and 7 bases from J; junction bases left unmatched: 15. The CDR3, as DNA: TGTGCCAGCAGCCTGCCCTTCGAACAGGGGGTTGGTGGCTACACCTTC. Translating it yields CASSLPFEQGVGGYTF.

This clone was detected only a few times. J is TRBJ1-3 and V is TRBV7-9; D is possibly TRBD1 (5 bases). The germline V gene has CDR1 SEHNR and CDR2 FQNEAQ (reference sequence). Trimming removed 1 base at V and 3 bases at J, with 7 bases between. The CDR3 runs 14 residues. CDR3 bases: TGTGCCAGCAGCTTAGACAGGAATGGAAACACCATATATTTT. Translation gives CASSLDRNGNTIYF. Full variable domain (remainder filled in from reference TRBV7-9 and TRBJ1-3): DTGVSQNPRHKITKRGQNVTFRCDPISEHNRLYWYRQTLGQGPEFLTYFQNEAQLEKSRLLSDRFSAERPKGSFSTLEIQRTEQGDSAMYLCASSLDRNGNTIYFGEGSWLTVV.

The rearrangement joins TRBV27 to TRBJ1-5; D remains unclear. Germline V gene lookup returns CDR1 MNHEY and CDR2 SMNVEV (reference sequence). This CDR3 is built from 14 residues. Between the trimmed V and J ends, which lost 8 bases and 0 bases, there was a span of 11 bases. The CDR3, as DNA: TGTGCCAGCTCCCCGGCGGGTAGCAATCAGCCCCAGCATTTT. Translating gives CASSPAGSNQPQHF.

The chain has TRBV4-3 and TRBJ2-7; the match to TRBD1 covers 9 bases. The junction had 2 bases not matched to a gene; V was cut back by 3 bases and J by 5 bases. The germline CDR1 and CDR2 sequences are LGHNA and YSLEER. The length of the CDR3 is 13 residues. The CDR3 DNA is TGCGCCAGCAGCCAGGACAGGGGCGACGAGCAGTACTTC. Translated: CASSQDRGDEQYF.

The chain carries TRBV28 and TRBJ2-7; TRBD2 aligns across 10 bases. Unmatched junction bases numbered 7, after V lost 2 bases and J lost 3 bases. Germline assignment: CDR1 MDHEN and CDR2 SYDVKM. This CDR3 has 16 residues. In nucleotides, the CDR3 is TGTGCCAGCAGTTTACCCCGGCTAGCGGGGGACTACGAGCAGTACTTC. It yields the protein CASSLPRLAGDYEQYF.

This clone occurred a few times. V gene TRBV5-8 combines with J gene TRBJ2-7; D might be TRBD1 (6 bases). Germline V gene data show CDR1 as SGHTS and CDR2 as YDEGEE. The CDR3 is 13 amino acids. The V end was cut by 2 bases, the J end by 9 bases, with 15 bases between. Written as DNA, the CDR3 is TGTGCCAGCAGCTTCCGGGCAGGGGATTGGCAGTACTTC. Its translation is CASSFRAGDWQYF.

The gene calls are TRBV5-1 and TRBJ2-1, with 7 bases identical to TRBD1. With 1 base clipped from V and 3 bases from J, the junction kept 10 bases outside the gene matches. The CDR3 is 17 residues long. Germline V gives CDR1 SGHRS, CDR2 YFSETQ. CDR3 protein: CASSLSEGTDLYNEQFF. CDR3 nucleotides: TGCGCCAGCAGCTTGTCCGAAGGGACAGACCTCTACAATGAGCAGTTCTTC.

The chain employs TRBV29-1 and TRBJ1-1; tentative D call: TRBD1 (6 bases). Looked up from germline, CDR1 is SQVTM and CDR2 is ANQGSEA. This CDR3 spans 13 amino acids. V was cut by 8 bases and J by 14 bases, with 27 bases left in between. The CDR3, as DNA: TGCAGCTCCTCGGGGAGGGGGACTACCAGGGGCTTCTTT. Protein: CSSSGRGTTRGFF. Complete variable domain (other parts from reference TRBV29-1 and TRBJ1-1): SAVISQKPSRDICQRGTSLTIQCQVDSQVTMMFWYRQQPGQSLTLIATANQGSEATYESGFVIDKFPISRPNLTFSTLTVSNMSPEDSSIYLCSSSGRGTTRGFFGQGTRLTVV.

The chain recombines TRBV7-9 with TRBJ1-1; 9 bases map to TRBD1. This CDR3 is built from 15 residues. Germline assignment: CDR1 SEHNR and CDR2 FQNEAQ (reference sequence). Germline trimming cut 4 bases from V and 1 base from J; bases unmatched to any gene: 4. The CDR3 reads CASSSTGGPNTEAFF. CDR3 coding DNA: TGTGCCAGCAGCTCGACAGGGGGACCGAACACTGAAGCTTTCTTT.

The chain couples TRBV7-6 to TRBJ2-5, with D hard to call. V lost 3 bases to trimming and J lost 4 bases, with 6 bases between them. CDR1 is SGHVS and CDR2 is FNYEAQ in the germline V gene. The CDR3 is 12 amino acids. The CDR3 is CASSFQLETQYF. Written as DNA, the CDR3 is TGTGCCAGCAGCTTTCAGTTAGAGACCCAGTACTTC.